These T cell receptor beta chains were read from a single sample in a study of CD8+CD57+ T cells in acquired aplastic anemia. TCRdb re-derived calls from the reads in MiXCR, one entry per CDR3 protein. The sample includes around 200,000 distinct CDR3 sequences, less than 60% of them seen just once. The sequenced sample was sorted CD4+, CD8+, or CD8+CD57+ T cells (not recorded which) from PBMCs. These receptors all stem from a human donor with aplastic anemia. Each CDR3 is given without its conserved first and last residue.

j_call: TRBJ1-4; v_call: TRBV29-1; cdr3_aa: SVRTGGGEKLF
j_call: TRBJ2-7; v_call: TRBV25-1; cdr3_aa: ASSPDRVYEQY
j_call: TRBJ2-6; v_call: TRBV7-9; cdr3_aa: ASSPGLPSSGANVLT
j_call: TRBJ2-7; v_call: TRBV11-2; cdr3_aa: ASSLGGGSGYEQY
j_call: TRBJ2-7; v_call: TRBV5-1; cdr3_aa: ASRADTHEQY
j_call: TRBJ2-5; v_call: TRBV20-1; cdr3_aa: SAPAMGAQETQY
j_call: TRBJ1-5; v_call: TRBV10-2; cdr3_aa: ASSGTVNQPQH
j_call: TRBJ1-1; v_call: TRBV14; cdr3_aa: ASSQDWDSLNTEAF
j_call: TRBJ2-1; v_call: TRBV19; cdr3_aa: ASSQQGGENEQF
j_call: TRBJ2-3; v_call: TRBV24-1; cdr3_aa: ATSARGPRATDTQY
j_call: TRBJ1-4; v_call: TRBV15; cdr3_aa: ATSRGQPAIEKLF
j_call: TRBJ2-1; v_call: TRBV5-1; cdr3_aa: ASSLGGYNEQF
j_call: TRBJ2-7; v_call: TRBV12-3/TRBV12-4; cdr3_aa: ASTSTIAEQY
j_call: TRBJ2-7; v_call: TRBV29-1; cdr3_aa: SVAASPDSSYEQY
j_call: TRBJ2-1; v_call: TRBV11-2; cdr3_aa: ASSLSGGSDEQF
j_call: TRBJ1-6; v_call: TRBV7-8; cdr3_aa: ASSRGSPYNAPLH
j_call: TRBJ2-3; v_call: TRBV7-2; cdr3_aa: ASSLVAADTQY
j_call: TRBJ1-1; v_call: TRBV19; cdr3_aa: ASRLGSVNTEAF
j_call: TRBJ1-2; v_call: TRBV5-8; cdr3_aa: ASTLGGPTNYGYT
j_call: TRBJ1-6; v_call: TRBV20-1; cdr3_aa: SASPSGTANSPLH
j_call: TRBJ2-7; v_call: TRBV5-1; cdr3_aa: ASSLAPSGGEREQY
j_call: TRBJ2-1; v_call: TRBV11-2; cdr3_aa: ASSPQGLAGSEQF
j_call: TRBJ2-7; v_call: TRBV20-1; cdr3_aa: SANSGLAGGYSYEQY
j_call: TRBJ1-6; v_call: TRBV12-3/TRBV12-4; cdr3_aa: ASSRRGFMVSPLH
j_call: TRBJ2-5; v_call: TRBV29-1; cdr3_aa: SAWGGQETQY
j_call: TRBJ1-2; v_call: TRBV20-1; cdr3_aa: SATTGTRYGYT
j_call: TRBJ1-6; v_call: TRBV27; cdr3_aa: ASSFGRGGGSPLH
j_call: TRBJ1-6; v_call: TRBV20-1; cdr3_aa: SAKEVGGRPLH
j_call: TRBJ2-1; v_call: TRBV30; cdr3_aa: ASRGNSGLAYNEQF
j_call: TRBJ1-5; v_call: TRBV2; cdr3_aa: ASSKGQGGQPQH
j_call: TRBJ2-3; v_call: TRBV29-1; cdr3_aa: SVEGNRGHTDTQY
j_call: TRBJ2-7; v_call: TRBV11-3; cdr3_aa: ASSLASGPPGEQY
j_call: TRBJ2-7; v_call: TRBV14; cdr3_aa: ASSQDWAGVYEQY
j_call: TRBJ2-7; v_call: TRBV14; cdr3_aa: ASSPSNVRRQY
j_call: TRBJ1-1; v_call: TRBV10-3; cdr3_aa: AISESEGLLNTEAF
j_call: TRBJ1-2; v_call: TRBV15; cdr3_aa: ATSRAPVDGYT
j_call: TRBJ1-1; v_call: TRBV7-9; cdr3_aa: ASMQSGTGGTAF
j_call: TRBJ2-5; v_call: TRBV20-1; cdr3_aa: SALRDREDQETQY
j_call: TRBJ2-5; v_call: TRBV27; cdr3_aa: ASRERSGGSRETQY
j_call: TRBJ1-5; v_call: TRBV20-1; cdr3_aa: SARKGLEPQH
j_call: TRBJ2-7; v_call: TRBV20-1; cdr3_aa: SAISGHGAREQY
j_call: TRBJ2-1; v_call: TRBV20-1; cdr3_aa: SARVGRDYNEQF
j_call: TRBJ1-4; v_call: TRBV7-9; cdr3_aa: ASSFGAGNEKLF
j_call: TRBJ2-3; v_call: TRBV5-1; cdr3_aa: ASSRTSGGDGATDTQY
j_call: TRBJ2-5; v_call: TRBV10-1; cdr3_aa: ASSELAGEETQY
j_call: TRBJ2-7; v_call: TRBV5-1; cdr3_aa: ASSGTDVPSYEQY
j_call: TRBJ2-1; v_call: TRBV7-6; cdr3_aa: ASSLTAAPYNEQF
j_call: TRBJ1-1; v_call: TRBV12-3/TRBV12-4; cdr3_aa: ASSHGYAEAF
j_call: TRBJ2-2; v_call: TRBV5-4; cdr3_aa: ASSLSGRGGRTGELF
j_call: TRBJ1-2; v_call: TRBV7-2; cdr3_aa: ASSFLEGGGYT
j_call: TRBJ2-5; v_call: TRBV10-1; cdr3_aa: ASSDGASRETQY
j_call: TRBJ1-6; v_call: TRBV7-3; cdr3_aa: ASGDGAENTLH
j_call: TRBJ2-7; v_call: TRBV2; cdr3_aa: ASSERTGPFSYEQY
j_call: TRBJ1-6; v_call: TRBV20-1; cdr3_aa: SARRAGFPSYNSPLH
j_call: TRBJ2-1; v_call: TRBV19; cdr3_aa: ASSQQGGRYNEQF
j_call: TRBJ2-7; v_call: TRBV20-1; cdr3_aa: SAKEPGQGGVEQY
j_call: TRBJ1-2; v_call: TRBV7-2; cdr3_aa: ASSLRRLVGYT